This passage covers 24 T cell receptor beta chains from one sample sequenced in a study of vaccination and CD4 T cells after COVID-19. These TCRs are of unknown antigen specificity. This sample's treatment: roughly nine-day PBMC culture with coronavirus spike peptide pools or control peptides (ViraFEST assay). Cultured CD4+ T cell DNA was sequenced using the Oncomine TCR Beta short-read assay. TCRdb reprocessed the PCR reads via MiXCR and lists one record per CDR3 protein. Altogether about 22,000 distinct CDR3 sequences are present, 40% to 60% being singletons, with the ten largest covering 9% to 10%. Source material: CD4+ T cells from blood, cultured in vitro. All receptors come from a human donor who had recovered from COVID-19.

The rearrangement links TRBV7-9 to TRBJ2-5, with D unresolved. CDR3 length: 13 amino acids. Germline CDR1 reads SEHNR; CDR2 reads FQNEAQ (reference sequence). The V gene lost 1 base and the J gene lost 3 bases, with 6 bases spanning the gap. CDR3 sequence reads: CASSLVPKETQYF. The CDR3 DNA reads TGTGCCAGCAGCTTAGTACCTAAAGAGACCCAGTACTTC.

J is TRBJ1-6 and V is TRBV7-9; a possible D gene is TRBD1 (5 bases). The CDR3 loop spans 15 amino acids. V dropped 1 base and J dropped 3 bases, with 7 bases sitting between them. Germline V gene lookup returns CDR1 SEHNR and CDR2 FQNEAQ (reference sequence). The CDR3 loop is CASSLGGVYNSPLHF. Here the CDR3 DNA reads TGTGCCAGCAGCTTAGGGGGGGTCTATAATTCACCCCTCCACTTT.

The rearrangement joins TRBV24-1 to TRBJ1-5; D might be TRBD1 (5 bases). Trimming removed 9 bases from V and 7 bases from J, with 18 bases in between. The CDR3 extends over 14 amino acids. Germline CDR1 reads KGHDR; CDR2 reads SFDVKD. CDR3 DNA: TGTGCCACCGCGGGGGAGAGGGGTGACCAGCCCCAGCATTTT. Translating gives CATAGERGDQPQHF.

This clonotype has just a few counts. This chain uses TRBV19 with TRBJ2-6; 7 bases match TRBD1. The CDR3 runs to 18 residues. V was clipped by 6 bases and J by 1 base; unmatched bases: 12. CDR1 and CDR2 from the germline V gene are LNHDA and SQIVND (reference sequence). The CDR3 sequence: CASSKEGQLLSGANVLTF. The CDR3 DNA reads as TGTGCCAGTAGCAAAGAGGGACAGCTCCTTTCTGGGGCCAACGTCCTGACTTTC.

V is TRBV5-4 and J is TRBJ2-5, with 12 bases matching TRBD1. Trimming cost V 0 bases and J 4 bases; bases outside gene matches: 4. The CDR3 consists of 16 residues. The germline V gene encodes CDR1 SGHNT and CDR2 YYREEE (reference sequence). The CDR3 DNA follows: TGTGCCAGCAGCTTGGTCGGGACAGGGGGCGCAGAGACCCAGTACTTC. It yields the protein CASSLVGTGGAETQYF.

This chain uses TRBV20-1 with TRBJ1-2, with D possibly matching TRBD1 (5 bases). The CDR3 is made up of 17 amino acids. Looked up from germline, CDR1 is DFQATT and CDR2 is SNEGSKA (reference sequence). The ends were cut back, 0 bases at V and 2 bases at J, with 19 bases in the middle. The DNA for the CDR3 is TGCAGTGCTAGAGATTACAACAGGATATCTGTAAACTATGGCTACACCTTC. This sequence encodes CSARDYNRISVNYGYTF.

This clonotype was seen a handful of times. The chain joins TRBV25-1 to TRBJ1-2; 7 bases align to TRBD1. The V gene end was trimmed by 4 bases and the J gene end by 3 bases; junction bases not matched to a gene: 8. Looked up from germline, CDR1 is MGHDK and CDR2 is SYGVNS. The CDR3 length is 15 residues. The CDR3 spells CASSGAGGGYYGYTF. The CDR3 DNA follows: TGTGCCAGCAGTGGCGCAGGGGGAGGATACTATGGCTACACCTTC.

The V call is TRBV2, the J call TRBJ2-1; the D is unclear. The germline V and J ends were trimmed by 1 base and 6 bases, with 13 bases remaining between them. The CDR3 covers 15 residues. The germline V gene encodes CDR1 SNHLY and CDR2 FYNNEI. CDR3 nucleotide sequence: TGTGCCAGCAGTGAAGAGGGTCAGCCGCCCAATGAGCAGTTCTTC. This encodes CASSEEGQPPNEQFF.

The rearrangement uses TRBV27 and TRBJ1-2; TRBD1 might be the D (6 bases). The V end lost 5 bases, the J end lost 6 bases, and 19 bases lay between the germline ends. The CDR3 extends over 15 amino acids. Germline V lookup: CDR1 MNHEY, CDR2 SMNVEV (reference sequence). CDR3 sequence reads: CASSPTGTKGHGYTF. DNA for the CDR3: TGTGCCAGCAGTCCCACAGGGACCAAGGGACATGGCTACACCTTC.

This clonotype was picked up one time. V usage is TRBV6-4 and J usage is TRBJ2-2; D gene unclear. The length of the CDR3 is 14 residues. The V end lost 6 bases, the J end lost 4 bases, and 12 bases lay between the germline ends. The germline V gene encodes CDR1 MRHNA and CDR2 SNTAGT. The CDR3 DNA follows: TGTGCCAGCAGAAGTAGCTATTTCACCGGGGAGCTGTTTTTT. Amino acid sequence: CASRSSYFTGELFF.

The sample holds one count of this clonotype. The chain joins TRBV10-3 to TRBJ1-1; D call uncertain. Trimming took off 0 bases at V and 0 bases at J, with 8 bases between the two ends. Germline CDR1 ENHRY, CDR2 SYGVKD. CDR3 length equals 15 residues. In DNA form, the CDR3 reads TGTGCCATCAGTGAGTCCTTTTTGGTGAACACTGAAGCTTTCTTT. Translated: CAISESFLVNTEAFF.

This clonotype was seen only a few times. The V call is TRBV27, the J call TRBJ2-3; the D call may be TRBD1 or TRBD2 (5 bases each). Germline CDR1 and CDR2: MNHEY and SMNVEV (reference sequence). CDR3 length: 16 amino acids. V was shortened by 4 bases and J by 1 base, with 15 bases between the two germline ends. CDR3 in amino acids: CASSSGAGGGTDTQYF. The CDR3 DNA is TGTGCCAGCAGTTCCGGGGCAGGAGGAGGCACAGATACGCAGTATTTT.

This clonotype was seen a few times. The chain employs TRBV20-1 and TRBJ1-6, with 11 bases aligning to TRBD1. Germline V gives CDR1 DFQATT, CDR2 SNEGSKA (reference sequence). The ends lost 3 bases at V and 10 bases at J; junction bases unmatched: 8. The CDR3 covers 15 residues. The CDR3 DNA reads TGCAGTGCTAGGGGGGGACAGGGGGAAGAATCACCCCTCCACTTT. Its protein product is CSARGGQGEESPLHF.

V and J are TRBV11-3 and TRBJ1-1; D not certain. Germline V gene sequence: CDR1 SGHNT, CDR2 YENEEA. V was shortened by 1 base and J by 1 base, with 13 bases between the two germline ends. The CDR3 spans 16 residues. The CDR3 DNA sequence: TGTGCCAGCAGCTTAGGTGGGCGATTAAGGAACACTGAAGCTTTCTTT. Translating it yields CASSLGGRLRNTEAFF.

The J gene is TRBJ1-5, the V gene TRBV19; D gene unclear. From germline, CDR1 is LNHDA and CDR2 SQIVND (reference sequence). V was shortened by 4 bases and J by 1 base, with 5 bases between the two germline ends. This CDR3 spans 13 amino acids. CDR3 loop: CASSSGSNQPQHF. As DNA, the CDR3 is TGTGCCAGTAGTAGCGGCAGCAATCAGCCCCAGCATTTT.

This clonotype was observed a handful of times. This chain connects TRBV28 to TRBJ1-1; D gene ambiguous. Germline-derived CDR1 and CDR2 are MDHEN and SYDVKM. The V end was cut by 5 bases, the J end by 4 bases, with 5 bases between. This CDR3 is built from 11 residues. The CDR3 DNA reads as TGTGCCAGCAGTATCCCCACTGAAGCTTTCTTT. This codes for CASSIPTEAFF.

This chain connects TRBV5-1 to TRBJ1-2; D is unresolved. V lost 3 bases to trimming and J lost 3 bases, with 18 bases between them. CDR3 length: 16 amino acids. Germline CDR1 and CDR2: SGHRS and YFSETQ. For the CDR3, the DNA is TGCGCCAGCAGCTCACGGCCTAGGGCCGGGGACTATGGCTACACCTTC. The encoded protein is CASSSRPRAGDYGYTF.

This clonotype was seen only a few times. CDR3 in amino acids: CASSGQGLYGYTF. The CDR3 DNA follows: TGTGCCAGCAGTGGACAGGGGCTCTATGGCTACACCTTC. The chain links TRBV5-4 to TRBJ1-2, with 9 bases aligning to TRBD1. Looked up from germline, CDR1 is SGHNT and CDR2 is YYREEE (reference sequence). The CDR3 contains 13 residues. V dropped 5 bases and J dropped 4; count of bases not matched to a gene: 3. The variable domain in full, completed from reference TRBV5-4 and TRBJ1-2, reads ETGVTQSPTHLIKTRGQQVTLRCSSQSGHNTVSWYQQALGQGPQFIFQYYREEENGRGNFPPRFSGLQFPNYSSELNVNALELDDSALYLCASSGQGLYGYTFGSGTRLTVV.

The chain recombines TRBV28 with TRBJ2-7; TRBD2 agrees at 9 bases. V was clipped by 3 bases and J by 1 base; unmatched bases: 4. Germline CDR1 MDHEN, CDR2 SYDVKM. CDR3 size: 15 residues. CDR3 sequence: CASSLGLAGSYEQYF. The CDR3 nucleotides read TGTGCCAGCAGTTTGGGCCTAGCGGGGTCCTACGAGCAGTACTTC.

This clonotype was detected only a few times. V gene TRBV20-1 combines with J gene TRBJ1-6; TRBD1 might be the D (6 bases). This CDR3 is 15 amino acids long. Trimming cost V 2 bases and J 7 bases, with 15 bases left between them. The germline CDR1 and CDR2 sequences are DFQATT and SNEGSKA (reference sequence). The DNA for the CDR3 is TGCAGTGCTAGATTGGATAACAGGGAGAATTCACCCCTCCACTTT. Encoded protein: CSARLDNRENSPLHF.

This chain uses TRBV20-1 with TRBJ1-3; D is uncertain. Germline values: CDR1 DFQATT, CDR2 SNEGSKA (reference sequence). CDR3 length: 12 amino acids. V lost 3 bases and J 0 bases, leaving 3 bases between the germline ends. The CDR3 DNA follows: TGCAGTGCTAGGGGCTCTGGAAACACCATATATTTT. Encoded protein: CSARGSGNTIYF.

This clonotype has more than one count but fewer than ten. The chain recombines TRBV20-1 with TRBJ1-1; D is undetermined. Trimming pared 6 bases from V and 0 bases from J, leaving 11 bases between. The CDR3 runs to 13 residues. Looked up from germline, CDR1 is DFQATT and CDR2 is SNEGSKA (reference sequence). CDR3 DNA: TGCAGTGCCCCGTTCCTTATGAACACTGAAGCTTTCTTT. Its protein is CSAPFLMNTEAFF.

This clonotype was picked up a small number of times. This chain connects TRBV2 to TRBJ1-5; 8 bases are a match to TRBD1. CDR1 and CDR2 from the germline V gene are SNHLY and FYNNEI. The CDR3 is 14 amino acids. J gave up 5 bases and V 7 bases, and 7 bases lay outside the gene matches. The CDR3 region is CASKTEDRDQPQHF. CDR3 bases: TGTGCCAGCAAAACAGAGGACAGGGATCAGCCCCAGCATTTT.

The chain recombines TRBV21-1 with TRBJ2-4; TRBD1 was called by the table and not checked on the DNA. TRBV21-1 is flagged as a pseudogene. There are 18 residues in the CDR3. The CDR3: CASSKGEQDWGAKNIQYF. CDR3 nucleotides: TGTGCCAGCAGCAAAGGGGAGCAGGACTGGGGGGCCAAAAACATTCAGTACTTC.